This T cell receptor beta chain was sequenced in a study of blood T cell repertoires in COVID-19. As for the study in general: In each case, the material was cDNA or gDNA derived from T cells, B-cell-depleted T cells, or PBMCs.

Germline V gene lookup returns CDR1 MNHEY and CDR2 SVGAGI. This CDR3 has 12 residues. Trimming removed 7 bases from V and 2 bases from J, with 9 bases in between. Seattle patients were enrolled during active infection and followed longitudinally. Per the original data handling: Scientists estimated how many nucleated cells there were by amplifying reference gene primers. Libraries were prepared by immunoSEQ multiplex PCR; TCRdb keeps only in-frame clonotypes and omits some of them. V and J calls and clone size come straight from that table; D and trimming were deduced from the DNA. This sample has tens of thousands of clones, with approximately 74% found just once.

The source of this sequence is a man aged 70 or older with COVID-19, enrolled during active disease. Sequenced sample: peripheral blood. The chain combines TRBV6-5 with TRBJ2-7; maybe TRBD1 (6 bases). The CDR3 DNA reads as TGTGCCAGCAATACAGGGACCTACGAGCAGTACTTC. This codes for CASNTGTYEQYF.